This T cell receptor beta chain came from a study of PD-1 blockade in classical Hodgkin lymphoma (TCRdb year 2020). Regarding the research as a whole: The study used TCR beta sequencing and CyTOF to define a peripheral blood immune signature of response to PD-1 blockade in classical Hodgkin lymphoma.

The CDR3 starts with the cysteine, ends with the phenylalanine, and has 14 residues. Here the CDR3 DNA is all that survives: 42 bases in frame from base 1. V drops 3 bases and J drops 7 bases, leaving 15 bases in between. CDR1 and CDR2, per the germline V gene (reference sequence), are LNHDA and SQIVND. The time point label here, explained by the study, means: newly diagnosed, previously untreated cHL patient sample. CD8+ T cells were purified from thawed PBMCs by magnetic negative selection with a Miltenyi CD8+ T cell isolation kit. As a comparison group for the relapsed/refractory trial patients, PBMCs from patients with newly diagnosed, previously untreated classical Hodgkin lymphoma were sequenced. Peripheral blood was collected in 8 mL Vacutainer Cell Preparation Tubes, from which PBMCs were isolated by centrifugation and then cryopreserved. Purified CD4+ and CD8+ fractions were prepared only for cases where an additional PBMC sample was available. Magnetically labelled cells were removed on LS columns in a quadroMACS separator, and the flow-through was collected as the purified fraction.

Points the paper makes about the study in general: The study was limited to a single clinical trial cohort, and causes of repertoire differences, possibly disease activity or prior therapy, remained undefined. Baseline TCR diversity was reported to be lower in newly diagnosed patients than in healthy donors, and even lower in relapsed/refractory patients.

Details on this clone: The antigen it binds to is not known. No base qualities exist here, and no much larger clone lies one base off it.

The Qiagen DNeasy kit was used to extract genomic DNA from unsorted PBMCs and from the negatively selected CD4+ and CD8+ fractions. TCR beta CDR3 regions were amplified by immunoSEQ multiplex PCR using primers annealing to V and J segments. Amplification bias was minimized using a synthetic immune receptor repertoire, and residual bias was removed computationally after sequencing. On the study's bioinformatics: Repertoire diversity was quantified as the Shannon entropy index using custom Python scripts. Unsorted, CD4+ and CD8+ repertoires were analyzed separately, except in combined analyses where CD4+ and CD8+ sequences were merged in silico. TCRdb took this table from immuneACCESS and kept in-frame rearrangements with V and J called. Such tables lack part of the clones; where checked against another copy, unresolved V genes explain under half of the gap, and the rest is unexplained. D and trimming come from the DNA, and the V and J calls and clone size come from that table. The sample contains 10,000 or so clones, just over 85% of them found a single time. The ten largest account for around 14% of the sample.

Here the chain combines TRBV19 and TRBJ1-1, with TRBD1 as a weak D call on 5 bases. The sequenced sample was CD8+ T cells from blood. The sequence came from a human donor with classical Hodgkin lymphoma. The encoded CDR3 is CASSILQGQGEAFF. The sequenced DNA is TGTGCCAGTAGTATTTTGCAGGGTCAGGGTGAAGCTTTCTTT.